A single sample is the source of the 13 T cell receptor beta chains below, sequenced in a study of identical twins (dated by TCRdb to about 2016). The library came from 5' RACE. The instrument was an Illumina HiSeq 2000. The public reads were quality trimmed at Q25 with fastp and then assembled into clones with MiXCR by TCRdb, keeping productive beta chains. For every CDR3 protein sequence, its rows merge into one entry that carries the most common genes and DNA. This sample gives roughly 720,000 distinct CDR3 sequences in total; roughly 20% of them show up just once. Jointly, the top ten make up 10% to 15% of the sample. The same sample was also studied in work on T cells expressing NK-cell markers.

Sequenced sample: PBMCs. The source of these receptors is a woman under 30 in good health.

This clonotype has just a few counts. V usage is TRBV10-2 and J usage is TRBJ2-5; D not certain. The germline gives CDR1 WSHSY, CDR2 SAAADI. The V end was cut by 6 bases, the J end by 0 bases, with 11 bases between. The CDR3 is 14 residues long. CDR3 region: CASRDGWYQETQYF. For the CDR3, the DNA is TGCGCCAGCAGGGACGGTTGGTACCAAGAGACCCAGTACTTC.

V gene TRBV10-1 combines with J gene TRBJ2-1; D is perhaps TRBD2 (6 bases). The CDR3 is 16 residues long. V lost 1 base to trimming and J lost 5 bases, with 15 bases between them. Germline loops: CDR1 WNHNN, CDR2 SYGVQD (reference sequence). The CDR3 here is CASSEYLARGNNEQFF. DNA for the CDR3: TGCGCCAGCAGTGAGTACCTAGCGAGGGGTAACAATGAGCAGTTCTTC.

In this sample, this clonotype turned up a few times. The genes are TRBV12-3 or TRBV12-4 and TRBJ2-6; maybe TRBD2 (5 bases). The CDR3 runs to 16 residues. V lost 1 base and J 1 base, leaving 8 bases between the germline ends. Written as DNA, the CDR3 is TGTGCCAGCAGTTTAGTAGGACTTTCTGGGGCCAACGTCCTGACTTTC. Translating gives CASSLVGLSGANVLTF.

The chain combines TRBV10-3 with TRBJ2-3, with 11 positions matching TRBD2. From germline, CDR1 is ENHRY and CDR2 SYGVKD. Unmatched junction bases numbered 4, after V lost 9 bases and J lost 2 bases. The CDR3 runs to 14 residues. CDR3 loop: CAILAGGTTDTQYF. CDR3 in DNA: TGTGCCATTCTAGCGGGGGGAACCACAGATACGCAGTATTTT.

In this sample, this clonotype turned up a few times. V and J are TRBV12-3 or TRBV12-4 and TRBJ2-7; D unresolved. The CDR3 is 13 amino acids. V dropped 3 bases and J dropped 7 bases, with 13 bases sitting between them. The CDR3 region has the DNA TGTGCCAGCAGTTTGTTGAGGTATACTGAGCAGTACTTC. Its protein is CASSLLRYTEQYF.

This chain connects TRBV27 to TRBJ2-7, with 7 positions matching TRBD2. Germline V gene sequence: CDR1 MNHEY, CDR2 SMNVEV (reference sequence). This CDR3 spans 15 amino acids. J lost 3 bases, V lost 2 bases, and 7 bases had no gene match. The CDR3: CASSLLAGEGYEQYF. The CDR3 coding sequence is TGTGCCAGCAGTTTACTGGCGGGAGAGGGCTACGAGCAGTACTTC.

Only a few counts were recorded for this clonotype. The rearrangement joins TRBV7-2 to TRBJ2-5; D is unclear. The V gene's germline CDR1 is SGHTA and CDR2 FQGNSA. V was clipped by 7 bases and J by 3 bases, with 6 bases between them. CDR3 length: 11 residues. Here the CDR3 DNA reads TGTGCCAGCATGGCCGAAGAGACCCAGTACTTC. Translating it yields CASMAEETQYF.

This clonotype was found many times. The rearrangement links TRBV5-1 to TRBJ1-1; no clear D gene. Germline CDR1 is SGHRS and CDR2 is YFSETQ. CDR3 size: 14 residues. V shed 4 bases and J shed 4 bases, with 14 bases lying between them. CDR3 sequence: CASSPLGRGTEAFF. The CDR3 DNA follows: TGCGCCAGCAGCCCCTTAGGCCGGGGCACTGAAGCTTTCTTT. Based on the CDR3 plus reference TRBV5-1 and TRBJ1-1, the full variable domain is KAGVTQTPRYLIKTRGQQVTLSCSPISGHRSVSWYQQTPGQGLQFLFEYFSETQRNKGNFPGRFSGRQFSNSRSEMNVSTLELGDSALYLCASSPLGRGTEAFFGQGTRLTVV.

This rearrangement joins TRBV7-9 to TRBJ2-3; 12 nucleotides line up with TRBD2. The CDR3 has 16 residues. V shed 6 bases and J 1 base; nucleotides not matched to a gene: 5. CDR1 SEHNR and CDR2 FQNEAQ come from the germline V gene (reference sequence). CDR3 DNA: TGTGCCAGCAGTCGACTAGCGGGAGTAGGCACAGATACGCAGTATTTT. Translating it yields CASSRLAGVGTDTQYF.

V is TRBV20-1 and J is TRBJ2-1, with D unresolved. Germline CDR1 DFQATT, CDR2 SNEGSKA (reference sequence). The CDR3 sequence is 17 residues long. The V and J ends lost 2 bases and 0 bases respectively, with 17 bases between them. CDR3 DNA sequence: TGCAGTGCTAGACCCCTTCCCGTGGGAAACTCCTACAATGAGCAGTTCTTC. It encodes CSARPLPVGNSYNEQFF.

The rearrangement joins TRBV5-1 to TRBJ2-1; D unresolved. The CDR3 runs to 15 residues. V was pared by 2 bases and J by 0 bases, with 9 bases between. Germline V lookup: CDR1 SGHRS, CDR2 YFSETQ. The CDR3 region has the DNA TGCGCCAGCAGCTTCCAGGCCGTCTCCTACAATGAGCAGTTCTTC. Translating it yields CASSFQAVSYNEQFF.

The chain employs TRBV7-2 and TRBJ2-7; 12 positions match TRBD2. Germline V gene data show CDR1 as SGHTA and CDR2 as FQGNSA. Losses at the gene ends were 4 bases for V and 2 bases for J; bases not matched to a gene: 3. The length of the CDR3 is 15 residues. CDR3 amino acids: CASSYRTSGAYEQYF. DNA of the CDR3: TGTGCCAGCAGCTATCGGACTAGCGGGGCCTACGAGCAGTACTTC.

The chain combines TRBV5-1 with TRBJ2-7; 8 bases line up with TRBD1. The junction had 12 bases not matched to a gene; V was cut back by 4 bases and J by 3 bases. The CDR3 loop spans 16 amino acids. In germline, CDR1 is SGHRS, CDR2 YFSETQ. CDR3 sequence (DNA): TGCGCCAGCAGCCCACCCTCGACAGGGGTAGGCTACGAGCAGTACTTC. Residues: CASSPPSTGVGYEQYF.